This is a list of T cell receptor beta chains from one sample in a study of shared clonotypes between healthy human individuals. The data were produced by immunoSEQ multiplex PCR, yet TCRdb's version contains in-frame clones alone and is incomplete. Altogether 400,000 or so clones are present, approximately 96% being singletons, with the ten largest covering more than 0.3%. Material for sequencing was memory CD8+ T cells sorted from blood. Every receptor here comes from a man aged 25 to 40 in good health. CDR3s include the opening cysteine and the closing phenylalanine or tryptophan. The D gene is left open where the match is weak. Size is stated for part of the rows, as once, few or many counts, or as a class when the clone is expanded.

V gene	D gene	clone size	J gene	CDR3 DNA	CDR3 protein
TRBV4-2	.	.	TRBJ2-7	TGTGCCAGCAGCCAAGGGAGGACACTAGAGCAGTACTTC	CASSQGRTLEQYF
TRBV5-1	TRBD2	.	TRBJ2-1	TGCGCCAGCAGCTACCTAGCGGGAGGGCCCCCTCGTGAGCAGTTCTTC	CASSYLAGGPPREQFF
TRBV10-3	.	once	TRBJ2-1	TGTGCCATCAGTCCGGGGCTCTCCTACAATGAGCAGTTCTTC	CAISPGLSYNEQFF
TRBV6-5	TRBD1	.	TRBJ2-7	TGTGCCAGCAGGGTCGCGGGACAGGGGTTTTACGAGCAGTACTTC	CASRVAGQGFYEQYF
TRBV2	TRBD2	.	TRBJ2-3	TGTGCCAGCAGTCTAGCTAGCGGGAGTGCAGATACGCAGTATTTT	CASSLASGSADTQYF
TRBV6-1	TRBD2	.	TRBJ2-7	TGTGCCAGCAGTGAAACTAGCGGGACAACCTACGAGCAGTACTTC	CASSETSGTTYEQYF
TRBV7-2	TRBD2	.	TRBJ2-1	TGTGCCAGCAGCTCCCGGACTAGCGGGAAAATGGGGCAGTTCTTC	CASSSRTSGKMGQFF
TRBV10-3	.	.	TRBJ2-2	TGTGCCATGGGAAAGATGGGACGGGAGTATGGCGGGGAGCTGTTTTTT	CAMGKMGREYGGELFF
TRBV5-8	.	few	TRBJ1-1	TGTGCCAGCACCATTACGGACAGAAACACTGAAGCTTTCTTT	CASTITDRNTEAFF
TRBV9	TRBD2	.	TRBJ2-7	TGTGCCAGCAGCGGAGGGGGACTAGCGGGAGTTGGCGAGCAGTACTTC	CASSGGGLAGVGEQYF
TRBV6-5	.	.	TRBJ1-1	TGTGCCAGCAGTAACATGAACACTGAAGCTTTCTTT	CASSNMNTEAFF
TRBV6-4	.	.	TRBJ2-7	TGTGCCAGCAGTGACAGGCGCCCGTCCTACGAGCAGTACTTC	CASSDRRPSYEQYF
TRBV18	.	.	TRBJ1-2	TGTGCCAGCTCACCACCTAAGAGCTATGGCTACACCTTC	CASSPPKSYGYTF
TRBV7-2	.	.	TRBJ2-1	TGTGCCAGCAGCTTAGCTAGCGGTGTGTACAATGAGCAGTTCTTC	CASSLASGVYNEQFF
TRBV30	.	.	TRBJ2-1	TGTGCCTGGAGTCGGGCTAGCTCCTACAATGAGCAGTTCTTC	CAWSRASSYNEQFF
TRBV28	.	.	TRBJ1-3	TGTGCCAGCAGCCCATTTTCAGAATGGGAACCTGGAAACACCATATATTTT	CASSPFSEWEPGNTIYF
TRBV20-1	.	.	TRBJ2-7	TGCAGTGCTACGAGGGGAAAGCAGTACTTC	CSATRGKQYF
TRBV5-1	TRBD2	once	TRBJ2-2	TGCGCCAGCAGCGGCGGGGATCGCGGACTAGCGGGAGTTATGGGGGAGCTGTTTTTT	CASSGGDRGLAGVMGELFF
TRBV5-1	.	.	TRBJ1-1	TGCGCCAGCAGCGTCCGACGGTGGAACACTGAAGCTTTCTTT	CASSVRRWNTEAFF
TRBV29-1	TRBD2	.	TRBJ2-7	TGCAGCGTTGAAGGTCTAGCGGGACTCTCCTACGAGCAGTACTTC	CSVEGLAGLSYEQYF
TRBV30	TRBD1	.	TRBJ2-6	TGTGCCTGGAAACAGGGGTTTGGGGCCAACGTCCTGACTTTC	CAWKQGFGANVLTF
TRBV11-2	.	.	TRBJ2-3	TGTGCCAGCAGCTTCTTAGCCATCCCTCCTAGCACAGATACGCAGTATTTT	CASSFLAIPPSTDTQYF
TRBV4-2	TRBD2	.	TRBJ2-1	TGTGCCAGCAGCCTCACCGGGACTAGCGCGTTTGCCTACAATGAGCAGTTCTTC	CASSLTGTSAFAYNEQFF
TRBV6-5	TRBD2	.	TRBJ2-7	TGTGCCAGCAGTTACTCGATTCTGGGACTACCTTACGAGCAGTACTTC	CASSYSILGLPYEQYF
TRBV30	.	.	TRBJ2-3	TGTGCCTGGAGCGCCGGGTCGGTTTCGGATACGCAGTATTTT	CAWSAGSVSDTQYF
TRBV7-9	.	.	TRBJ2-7	TGTGCCAGCAGCTTAGTAGGGACTTCCTACGAGCAGTACTTC	CASSLVGTSYEQYF
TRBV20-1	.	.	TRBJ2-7	TGCAGTGCTAATTACTACGAGCAGTACTTC	CSANYYEQYF
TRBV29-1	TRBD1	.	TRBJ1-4	TGCAGCGTTGGAGGGACAGCAACTAATGAAAAACTGTTTTTT	CSVGGTATNEKLFF
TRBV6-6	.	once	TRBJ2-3	TGTGCCAGCAGTTGGATGTCAGGGCGTGCAGATACGCAGTATTTT	CASSWMSGRADTQYF
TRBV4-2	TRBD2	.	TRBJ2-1	TGTGCCAGCAGCCACGGACTAGCGGGAGTAGATGAGCAGTTCTTC	CASSHGLAGVDEQFF
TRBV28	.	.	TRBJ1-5	TGTGCCAGCAGTTTCATAAGGGTAGTGCTAAATCAGCCCCAGCATTTT	CASSFIRVVLNQPQHF
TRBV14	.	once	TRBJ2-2	TGTGCCAGCAGCCCGCCCGGACATCTCAACACCGGGGAGCTGTTTTTT	CASSPPGHLNTGELFF
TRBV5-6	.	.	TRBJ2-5	TGTGCCAGCAGCTTGGCCAAAGTATCACTCGAGACCCAGTACTTC	CASSLAKVSLETQYF
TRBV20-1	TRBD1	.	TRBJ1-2	TGCAGTGCGTTCAGGGGGTGGGGCTACACCTTC	CSAFRGWGYTF
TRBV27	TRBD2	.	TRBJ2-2	TGTGCCAGCAGTCTACGCACTCCGGGAGGGGCGAACACCGGGGAGCTGTTTTTT	CASSLRTPGGANTGELFF
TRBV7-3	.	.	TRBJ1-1	TGTGCCAGCAGCCCACAGGGAGGGAACACTGAAGCTTTCTTT	CASSPQGGNTEAFF
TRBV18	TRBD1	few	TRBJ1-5	TGTGCCAGCTCACCGGGACAGGGGCAGCCCCAGCATTTT	CASSPGQGQPQHF
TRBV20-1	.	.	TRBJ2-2	TGCAGTGCCCTCGGGTCGGGGGAGCTGTTTTTT	CSALGSGELFF
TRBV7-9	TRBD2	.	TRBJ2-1	TGTGCCAGCAGCTTAGAGGGACTAACGGGGCAGTTCTTC	CASSLEGLTGQFF
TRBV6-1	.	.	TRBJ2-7	TGTGCCAGCAGCCGTAGGGGCCTTCCCTACGAGCAGTACTTC	CASSRRGLPYEQYF
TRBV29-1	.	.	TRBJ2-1	TGCAGCGTTGAAGGGCAGGGTAGGCTCTCCTACAATGAGCAGTTCTTC	CSVEGQGRLSYNEQFF
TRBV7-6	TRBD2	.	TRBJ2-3	TGTGCCAGCAGCCTGGGAGCGGGAGGGCCTACAGATACGCAGTATTTT	CASSLGAGGPTDTQYF
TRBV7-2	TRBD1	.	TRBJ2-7	TGTGCCAGCAGCTTAGTGACCGGGACAGGGTTCTACGAGCAGTACTTC	CASSLVTGTGFYEQYF
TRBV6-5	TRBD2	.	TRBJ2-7	TGTGCCAGCAGCTATTCCCCGGGACTAGTAAACGAGCAGTACTTC	CASSYSPGLVNEQYF
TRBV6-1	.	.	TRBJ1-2	TGTGCCAGCAGCTTTTATGGCTACACCTTC	CASSFYGYTF
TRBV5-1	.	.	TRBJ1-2	TGCGCCAGCAGCCCGGACTATGGGGGCTACACCTTC	CASSPDYGGYTF